This entry is about one T cell receptor beta chain. Antigen specificity is unknown. V lost 0 bases and J 3 bases, leaving 6 bases between the germline ends. In germline, CDR1 is SEHNR, CDR2 FQNEAQ (reference sequence). The CDR3 has 14 residues. The method was immunoSEQ multiplex PCR; TCRdb's version includes in-frame clones alone and lacks a portion of them. This table has more than 9,500 clones, around 95% appearing once. The data were obtained in a study of T cells and Merkel cell carcinoma outcomes. Overall study results and limits: In Merkel cell carcinoma, repertoire and T-cell density reportedly predicted outcomes.

This receptor was identified in a human donor with Merkel cell carcinoma. V gene TRBV7-9 combines with J gene TRBJ1-5; no reliable D call. Sequencing input: tumor tissue from Merkel cell carcinoma. The DNA for the CDR3 is TGTGCCAGCAGCTTAGCGACGGTCAATCAGCCCCAGCATTTT. Protein sequence: CASSLATVNQPQHF.